The rows below give T cell receptor beta chains drawn from one sample of a study of shared clonotypes between healthy human individuals. TCRdb keeps only in-frame clones here, not all; method: immunoSEQ multiplex PCR. Here the sample spans over 750,000 clones, approximately 97% being singletons. Sequencing was performed on naive CD8+ T cells sorted from blood. The receptors come from a man aged 25 to 40 in good health. CDR3s include the opening cysteine and the closing phenylalanine or tryptophan. A D gene is named only where the DNA matches it firmly. A row's size may be missing; if present it is once, few, many or a size class.

D	J	size	V	DNA	CDR3
TRBD2	TRBJ2-7	-	TRBV11-2	TGTGCCAGCAGCCCCCGACTAGCGGGGGTTTACTCCTACGAGCAGTACTTC	CASSPRLAGVYSYEQYF
-	TRBJ2-5	-	TRBV6-6	TGTGCCAGCAGTTACTCGACAAGGGACGAGACCCAGTACTTC	CASSYSTRDETQYF
-	TRBJ2-3	-	TRBV29-1	TGCAGCGTGGACCGTTGGGATACGCAGTATTTT	CSVDRWDTQYF
TRBD1	TRBJ1-5	-	TRBV2	TGTGCCAGCAGTTTCGCCGGGACAGCATATAGCAATCAGCCCCAGCATTTT	CASSFAGTAYSNQPQHF
-	TRBJ2-7	-	TRBV7-9	TGTGCCAGCAGCTTATCAACAAGCTCCTACGAGCAGTACTTC	CASSLSTSSYEQYF
-	TRBJ2-5	-	TRBV6-6	TGTGCCAGCAGTTACTCGTGGGATAAACAAGAGACCCAGTACTTC	CASSYSWDKQETQYF
-	TRBJ1-5	-	TRBV27	TGTGCCAGCAGAACCGGGGGTAGCAATCAGCCCCAGCATTTT	CASRTGGSNQPQHF
-	TRBJ2-7	few	TRBV25-1	TGTGCCAGCAGTGAGGTCAGCGAGCAGTACTTC	CASSEVSEQYF
-	TRBJ2-3	-	TRBV25-1	TGTGCCAGCCACACCAAAACAGATACGCAGTATTTT	CASHTKTDTQYF
-	TRBJ1-5	-	TRBV6-4	TGTGCCAGCAGTACAGACGGAAATAGCAATCAGCCCCAGCATTTT	CASSTDGNSNQPQHF
-	TRBJ1-5	-	TRBV15	TGTGCCACCAGACCCACCGGCGGCAGCCTAAATCAGCCCCAGCATTTT	CATRPTGGSLNQPQHF
-	TRBJ2-1	-	TRBV12-5	TGTGCTAGTGGTGAAAACAATGAGCAGTTCTTC	CASGENNEQFF
-	TRBJ2-7	-	TRBV11-2	TGTGCCAGCGATGATATCTACGAGCAGTACTTC	CASDDIYEQYF
-	TRBJ1-3	once	TRBV28	TGTGCCAGCAGTTTTTGGGTAAACACCATATATTTT	CASSFWVNTIYF
-	TRBJ2-1	-	TRBV30	TGTGCCGTGGCGGGATTTAGAAGGTACAATGAGCAGTTCTTC	CAVAGFRRYNEQFF
TRBD2	TRBJ2-1	few	TRBV29-1	TGCAGCGTTGTTTCAACTAGCGGGAGCTACAATGAGCAGTTCTTC	CSVVSTSGSYNEQFF
-	TRBJ2-7	once	TRBV7-2	TGTGCCAGCAGCGTTCACAGGGCTGTAGGATACGAGCAGTACTTC	CASSVHRAVGYEQYF